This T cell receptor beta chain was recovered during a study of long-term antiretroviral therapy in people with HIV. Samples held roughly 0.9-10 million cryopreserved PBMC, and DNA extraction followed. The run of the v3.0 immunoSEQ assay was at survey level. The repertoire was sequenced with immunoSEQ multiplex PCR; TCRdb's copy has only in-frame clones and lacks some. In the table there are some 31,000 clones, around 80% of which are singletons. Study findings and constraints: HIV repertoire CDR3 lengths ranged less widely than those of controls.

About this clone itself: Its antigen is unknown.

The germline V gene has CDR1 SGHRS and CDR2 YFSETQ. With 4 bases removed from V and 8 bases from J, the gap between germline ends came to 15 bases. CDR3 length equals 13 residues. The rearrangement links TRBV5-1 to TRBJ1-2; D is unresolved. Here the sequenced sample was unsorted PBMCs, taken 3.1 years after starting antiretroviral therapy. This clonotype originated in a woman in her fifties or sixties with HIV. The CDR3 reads CASSLNGVRGYTF. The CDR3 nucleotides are TGCGCCAGCAGCCTAAATGGGGTCCGCGGCTACACCTTC.